This TCR beta chain was documented in a study of T-cell memory formation after mild COVID-19 (dated by TCRdb to the early 2020s). With regard to the full study: TCR sequence clusters from the two donors were found to be largely donor specific. T-cell clones expanding and contracting after mild COVID-19 in a couple of donors were tracked by longitudinal TCRalpha and TCRbeta repertoire sequencing. Two young, previously healthy adult volunteers made up the cohort, one male and one female. Broad study findings and their caveats: Only a couple of mild cases were covered in the study, and larger cohorts including severe cases with pre-infection samples were considered necessary. Contracting CD4+ clones were found mainly in CM and EM memory subsets, while CD8+ clones were enriched in EMRA. Balanced CD4/CD8 phenotypes were observed for clones contracting from day 15 to 85, whereas a bias towards CD4+ was observed for a second wave of clones expanding from day 15 to 37. SARS-CoV-2 specificity of the second-wave clones peaking on day 37 was not confirmed. Some responding clones were found in pre-infection memory, which suggests that pre-existing cross-reactive memory T cells took part in the SARS-CoV-2 response.

Ficoll-Paque density gradient centrifugation was the method used to isolate PBMCs. The CDR3 runs 15 residues from the cysteine to the phenylalanine. Just CDR3 DNA is preserved here, 45 bases in frame from base 1. The germline V gene encodes CDR1 LNHNV and CDR2 YYDKDF (reference sequence). V is cut by 3 bases and J by 10 bases, and the space between the germline ends is 16 bases. The instrument was an Illumina NovaSeq 6000. cDNA libraries for TCRalpha and TCRbeta were prepared by 5'RACE using constant-segment primers, with sample barcodes and unique molecular identifiers added. Trizol reagent was used to extract RNA from every sample. Libraries were amplified in two PCR steps, with a second sample barcode and Illumina TruSeq adapters added in the second step. The libraries were sequenced on an Illumina NovaSeq using 2 x 150 bp paired-end reads. Per the source publication's procedure: With migec v1.2.7, reads were demultiplexed and then collapsed into UMI-guided consensus sequences. Using mixcr v2.1.11, the UMI consensuses were aligned to TRA and TRB V and J templates and assembled into clonotypes. A clonotype was counted as expanded or contracted only if both edgeR and NoisET called the change significant, with noise models trained on biological replicates. edgeR calls used a false discovery rate-adjusted p below 0.01 and a log2 fold-change threshold of 1. As an exploratory analysis of dynamics, max-normalized trajectories of the 1000 most abundant clonotypes were examined with PCA combined with hierarchical clustering. Separately sequenced CD4+ and CD8+ repertoires were used to assign a CD4 or CD8 phenotype to each responding clone. Through fastp at Q25 and MiXCR, TCRdb rebuilt clones from the public reads, retaining in-frame beta chains. Rows with a matching CDR3 protein are joined into one entry that keeps the most common DNA and genes. TCRdb's processing, not the study's, gives the V and J calls here. The sample table lists under 400,000 distinct CDR3 sequences, over 25% of them with a count of one. The ten most abundant clones make up approximately 15% of the sample.

About this clonotype itself: Its antigen target is currently unknown. No base qualities exist here, and no much larger clone lies one base off it.

Sample: PBMCs or a T cell subset sorted from them (not recorded which). The TCR comes from an adult woman who had mild COVID-19 (a few samples of this study predate the infection). The sample titles of this study are shuffled in the database, so cell type and time point are left out; the donor was told from shared clones. This chain is built from TRBV15 and TRBJ1-6; TRBD1 is perhaps the D gene, given 5 matching bases. The DNA sequence reads TGTGCCACCAGCAGCGACAGAACGGCTGGGTCACCCCTCCACTTT. This sequence encodes CATSSDRTAGSPLHF.